This T cell receptor beta chain was retrieved from a study of blood T cell repertoires in COVID-19. Study at large: Some COVID-19 samples were acute and others convalescent; all came from the United States, Italy and Spain.

Trimming removed 2 bases from V and 4 bases from J; junction bases left unmatched: 5. Germline CDR1 LGHNA, CDR2 YNFKEQ. This CDR3 has 16 residues. Original handling: Nucleated cell counts were estimated from reference gene primer amplification. Produced via immunoSEQ multiplex PCR; TCRdb's table is partial and in-frame only. That table is the source of V, J and clone size, and D and trimming were worked out from the DNA. This table holds over 300,000 clones, 85% to 90% found once. The receptor was derived from a man between 18 and 29 years old with active or convalescent COVID-19. Sequencing used peripheral blood. This chain connects TRBV4-2 to TRBJ2-1, with 10 bases lining up with TRBD2. CDR3 sequence: CASSQLRLAGYNEQFF. The CDR3 DNA follows: TGTGCCAGCAGCCAACTTCGACTAGCGGGTTACAATGAGCAGTTCTTC.